This TCR beta chain was sequenced during a study of shared clonotypes between healthy human individuals. Data came from immunoSEQ multiplex PCR; TCRdb stores just in-frame clones and leaves some out. The sample has some 2 million clones, roughly 94% seen once. Looked up from germline, CDR1 is SGDLS and CDR2 is YYNGEE. The CDR3 covers 16 residues. J was trimmed by 4 bases and V by 0 bases; bases with no gene match: 7. What was sequenced was naive CD4+ T cells sorted from blood. Subset meaning: CD45RA+ positively selected. The TCR originated in a man between 18 and 35 years old in good health. J is TRBJ2-3 and V is TRBV9; 8 bases align to TRBD2. The CDR3 nucleotides read TGTGCCAGCAGCGTAGTTCAGCGGGGGTATGCAGATACGCAGTATTTT. Protein: CASSVVQRGYADTQYF.